Below, 5 T cell receptor beta chains from the same sample are listed, as sequenced in a study of T cell repertoires in cytomegalovirus infection. MiXCR was run by TCRdb on the reads, yielding one entry per CDR3 protein. The repertoire includes about 150,000 distinct CDR3 sequences, 23% of them detected once, and over 9.5% sits in the top ten. The material sequenced was PBMCs. The receptor source for this set is a human donor in good health (CMV status not recorded). Some clones in this sample may be carry-over from other donors' samples.

At least ten counts were recorded for this clonotype. The chain has TRBV28 and TRBJ2-6, with D unclear. This CDR3 spans 14 amino acids. CDR1 is MDHEN, CDR2 SYDVKM, per germline. Trimming cost V 3 bases and J 4 bases, with 7 bases left between them. CDR3 bases: TGTGCCAGCAGTTTTAAAACAGGGGCCAACGTCCTGACTTTC. Its protein product is CASSFKTGANVLTF.

At least ten counts were recorded for this clonotype. The chain has TRBV7-9 and TRBJ2-7; possible D gene TRBD2, 6 bases. CDR1 is SEHNR, CDR2 FQNEAQ, per germline (reference sequence). This CDR3 has 15 amino acids. V lost 0 bases, J lost 2 bases, and 11 bases lay in between. CDR3 region: CASSLAGTGPYEQYF. DNA for the CDR3: TGTGCCAGCAGCTTAGCCGGGACTGGGCCCTACGAGCAGTACTTC.

This clonotype was observed many times. V is TRBV6-1 and J is TRBJ2-7; 9 bases match TRBD1. Germline trimming cut 1 base from V and 3 bases from J; bases unmatched to any gene: 4. The CDR3 length is 15 residues. Germline lookup yields CDR1 MNHNS and CDR2 SASEGT. The CDR3 nucleotides read TGTGCCAGCAGTGAAGGGGGGACAGGGCACTACGAGCAGTACTTC. As protein: CASSEGGTGHYEQYF.

In its sample, this clonotype was seen a few times. The chain joins TRBV29-1 to TRBJ2-6, with TRBD2 identical over 7 bases. Trimming cost V 6 bases and J 5 bases; bases outside gene matches: 7. Germline CDR1 reads SQVTM; CDR2 reads ANQGSEA. This CDR3 is 14 amino acids long. The CDR3 DNA sequence: TGCAGCGTCCGTGGGGGGGAACGGGCCAACGTCCTGACTTTC. Protein: CSVRGGERANVLTF. The whole variable domain, filled in from reference TRBV29-1 and TRBJ2-6, reads SAVISQKPSRDICQRGTSLTIQCQVDSQVTMMFWYRQQPGQSLTLIATANQGSEATYESGFVIDKFPISRPNLTFSTLTVSNMSPEDSSIYLCSVRGGERANVLTFGAGSRLTVL.

The chain employs TRBV20-1 and TRBJ1-5; 8 bases agree with TRBD1. This CDR3 contains 14 residues. Germline V gene lookup returns CDR1 DFQATT and CDR2 SNEGSKA (reference sequence). V was clipped by 6 bases and J by 2 bases; unmatched bases: 6. CDR3 sequence reads: CSAGGTGGNQPQHF. In DNA, the CDR3 is TGCAGTGCCGGCGGGACAGGAGGCAATCAGCCCCAGCATTTT.